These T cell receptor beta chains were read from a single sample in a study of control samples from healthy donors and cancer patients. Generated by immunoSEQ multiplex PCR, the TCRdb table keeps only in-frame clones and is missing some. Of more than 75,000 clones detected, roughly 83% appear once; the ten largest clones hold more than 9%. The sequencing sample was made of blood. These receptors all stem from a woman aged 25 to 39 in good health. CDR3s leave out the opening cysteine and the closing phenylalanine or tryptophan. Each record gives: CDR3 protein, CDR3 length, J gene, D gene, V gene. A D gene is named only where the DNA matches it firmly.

cdr3_aa: ASSIAGAGSYEQY
cdr3_length: 13
j_call: TRBJ2-7
d_call: .
v_call: TRBV19

cdr3_aa: ASSLLAGGAGYGYT
cdr3_length: 14
j_call: TRBJ1-2
d_call: TRBD1
v_call: TRBV5-8

cdr3_aa: ASSQDSGANVLT
cdr3_length: 12
j_call: TRBJ2-6
d_call: .
v_call: TRBV4-3

cdr3_aa: AWSVNGQGYSPLH
cdr3_length: 13
j_call: TRBJ1-6
d_call: TRBD1
v_call: TRBV30

cdr3_aa: ASSPGPRDTEAF
cdr3_length: 12
j_call: TRBJ1-1
d_call: .
v_call: TRBV6-5

cdr3_aa: ASSTGIQGREQY
cdr3_length: 12
j_call: TRBJ2-7
d_call: .
v_call: TRBV9

cdr3_aa: ASRYRGLRGNTIY
cdr3_length: 13
j_call: TRBJ1-3
d_call: .
v_call: TRBV19

cdr3_aa: ASSLGGFPEKLF
cdr3_length: 12
j_call: TRBJ1-4
d_call: .
v_call: TRBV7-2

cdr3_aa: ASSYSPSGGQPQH
cdr3_length: 13
j_call: TRBJ1-5
d_call: .
v_call: TRBV6-5

cdr3_aa: ASSSGGEMNTEAF
cdr3_length: 13
j_call: TRBJ1-1
d_call: .
v_call: TRBV9

cdr3_aa: ASSELGGTPYEQY
cdr3_length: 13
j_call: TRBJ2-7
d_call: .
v_call: TRBV6-1